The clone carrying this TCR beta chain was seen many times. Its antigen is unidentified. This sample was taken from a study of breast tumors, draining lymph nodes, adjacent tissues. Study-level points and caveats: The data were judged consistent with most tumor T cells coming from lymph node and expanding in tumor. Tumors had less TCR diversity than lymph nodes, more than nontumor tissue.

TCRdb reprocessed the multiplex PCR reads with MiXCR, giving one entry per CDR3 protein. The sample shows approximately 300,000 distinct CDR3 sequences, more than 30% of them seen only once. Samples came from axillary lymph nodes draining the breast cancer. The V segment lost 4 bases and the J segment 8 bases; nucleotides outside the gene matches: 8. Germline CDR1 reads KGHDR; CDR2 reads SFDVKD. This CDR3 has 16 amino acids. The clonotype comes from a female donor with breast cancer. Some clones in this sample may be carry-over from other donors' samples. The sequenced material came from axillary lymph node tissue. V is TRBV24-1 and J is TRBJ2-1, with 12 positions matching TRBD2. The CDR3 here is CATSDPTSGRNYEQFF. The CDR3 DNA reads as TGTGCCACCAGTGACCCGACTAGCGGGAGAAACTATGAGCAGTTCTTC.